Each of the 14 T cell receptor beta chains below was sequenced from the same sample in a study of cytomegalovirus exposure and HLA in healthy donors. Amplification used 60 Vbeta primers and 13 Jbeta primers. Method: immunoSEQ multiplex PCR; TCRdb's copy keeps in-frame clones and lacks some. The sample has about 57,000 clones; roughly four fifths are singletons. The sequencing input was PBMCs. The receptors here all came from a man younger than 40 in good health and CMV-seronegative.

V gene TRBV19 combines with J gene TRBJ2-7; a possible D gene is TRBD2 (6 bases). Trimming removed 3 bases from V and 5 bases from J, with 14 bases in between. The germline V gene encodes CDR1 LNHDA and CDR2 SQIVND (reference sequence). This CDR3 has 14 residues. CDR3 coding DNA: TGTGCCAGTAGTATCGATGGGACTTTGGACGAGCAGTACTTC. Amino acids: CASSIDGTLDEQYF.

This chain joins TRBV15 and TRBJ2-7, with 7 positions matching TRBD1. The CDR3 has 15 amino acids. CDR1 and CDR2 (germline): LNHNV, YYDKDF (reference sequence). The V gene end was trimmed by 3 bases and the J gene end by 2 bases; junction bases not matched to a gene: 7. CDR3 in amino acids: CATSSGTGTAYEQYF. The CDR3 coding sequence is TGTGCCACCAGCAGTGGTACCGGGACAGCCTACGAGCAGTACTTC. Full variable domain (missing parts from reference TRBV15 and TRBJ2-7): DAMVIQNPRYQVTQFGKPVTLSCSQTLNHNVMYWYQQKSSQAPKLLFHYYDKDFNNEADTPDNFQSRRPNTSFCFLDIRSPGLGDTAMYLCATSSGTGTAYEQYFGPGTRLTVT.

J is TRBJ2-3 and V is TRBV10-1, with 10 positions matching TRBD2. The CDR3 has 13 residues. Trimming at V came to 6 bases and at J to 5 bases, leaving 2 bases not matched to a gene. Germline values: CDR1 WNHNN, CDR2 SYGVQD (reference sequence). CDR3 nucleotides: TGCGCCAGCAGGGCTAGCGGGAGAGATACGCAGTATTTT. It encodes CASRASGRDTQYF.

This clone was picked up a small number of times. Written as DNA, the CDR3 is TGTGCCAGCAGCCTCCGGGGGGGACAGAAAACCGGGGAGCTGTTTTTT. The encoded protein is CASSLRGGQKTGELFF. V and J are TRBV7-9 and TRBJ2-2; D possibly corresponds to TRBD2 (8 bases). V was clipped by 5 bases and J by 5 bases, with 18 bases between them. Germline CDR1 reads SEHNR; CDR2 reads FQNEAQ (reference sequence). The CDR3 spans 16 residues.

The chain combines TRBV2 with TRBJ2-4, with TRBD1 matching 9 bases. Per germline, CDR1 SNHLY and CDR2 FYNNEI. J was trimmed by 4 bases and V by 8 bases; bases with no gene match: 9. This CDR3 is built from 15 residues. For the CDR3, the DNA is TGTGCCAGCGGGGGGGCCGGGACAGGGAAAAACATTCAGTACTTC. It codes for CASGGAGTGKNIQYF.

This clone came up a few times. The V gene is TRBV4-2, the J gene TRBJ2-3; a possible D gene is TRBD2 (6 bases). Germline V lookup: CDR1 LGHNA, CDR2 YNFKEQ. V gave up 3 bases and J gave up 0 bases, with 13 bases separating them. The CDR3 is 16 amino acids. The CDR3 spells CASSQRSGPSTDTQYF. The CDR3 nucleotides are TGTGCCAGCAGCCAGAGAAGCGGGCCCAGCACAGATACGCAGTATTTT.

The genes are TRBV5-1 and TRBJ2-5; 12 bases fit TRBD1. This CDR3 comprises 15 residues. From germline, CDR1 is SGHRS and CDR2 YFSETQ. Unmatched junction bases numbered 14, after V lost 4 bases and J lost 13 bases. The CDR3 DNA reads as TGCGCCAGCAGCGAGGCCGGGACAGGGGGCGCATATCCGTACTTC. The encoded protein is CASSEAGTGGAYPYF.

In DNA, the CDR3 is TGTGCCAGCAGTAAATCGGGACTAGGAGGCGAGCAGTACTTC. This codes for CASSKSGLGGEQYF. J is TRBJ2-7 and V is TRBV6-5, with 8 positions matching TRBD2. V lost 5 bases to trimming and J lost 6 bases; unmatched junction nucleotides: 9. Germline values: CDR1 MNHEY, CDR2 SVGAGI. CDR3 size: 14 residues.

A single count supports this clone. V is TRBV5-4 and J is TRBJ2-7; D is unresolved. The V and J ends lost 2 bases and 6 bases respectively, with 12 bases between them. The CDR3 has 13 amino acids. Germline V gene lookup returns CDR1 SGHNT and CDR2 YYREEE (reference sequence). CDR3 bases: TGTGCCAGCAGCTTTGAACCGGAGCCCGAGCAGTACTTC. It is translated as CASSFEPEPEQYF.

Only a few counts were recorded for this clone. CDR3 bases: TGTGCCAGCAAGGACAGGGAATACTCCTACGAGCAGTACTTC. Its translation is CASKDREYSYEQYF. This chain joins TRBV27 and TRBJ2-7, with 8 bases identical to TRBD1. V trimming: 7 bases; J trimming: 0 bases; junction bases outside the gene matches: 5. This CDR3 region has 14 residues. The V gene's germline CDR1 is MNHEY and CDR2 SMNVEV (reference sequence).

The V and J genes are TRBV4-3 and TRBJ2-5; TRBD2 matches 11 bases. Germline V gene sequence: CDR1 LGHNA, CDR2 YSLEER. Trimming removed 3 bases from V and 4 bases from J; junction bases left unmatched: 4. CDR3 length equals 15 residues. Here the CDR3 reads CASSQDSGRGETQYF. CDR3 sequence (DNA): TGCGCCAGCAGCCAGGATAGCGGGAGGGGAGAGACCCAGTACTTC.

Remarks on this clone: A much larger clone lies a single base off, so this may be a read error. Different DNA sequences within this sample yield the same CDR3. Here the CDR3 reads CATGHPLASRYEQYF. As DNA, the CDR3 is TGTGCCACCGGCCACCCCCTAGCGAGCCGTTACGAGCAGTACTTC. The rearrangement links TRBV25-1 to TRBJ2-7, with D perhaps matching TRBD2 (6 bases). There are 15 residues in the CDR3. V dropped 10 bases and J dropped 4 bases, with 23 bases sitting between them. Germline CDR1 is MGHDK and CDR2 is SYGVNS.

The rearrangement joins TRBV30 to TRBJ2-5, with D perhaps matching TRBD1 (5 bases). Trimming shortened V by 4 bases and J by 5 bases, and 17 bases separated the two germline ends. The CDR3 is 14 residues long. The germline V gene encodes CDR1 GTSNPN and CDR2 SVGIG (reference sequence). CDR3 sequence (DNA): TGTGCCTGGACAAAACAGGCTCGAGGCGAGACCCAGTACTTC. It yields the protein CAWTKQARGETQYF.

In DNA, the CDR3 is TGTGCCAGCTCCTCAGGGATTAATGAAAAACTGTTTTTT. This translates into CASSSGINEKLFF. The chain employs TRBV18 and TRBJ1-4, with D perhaps matching TRBD1 (5 bases). V lost 6 bases and J 4 bases, leaving 9 bases between the germline ends. Germline CDR1 and CDR2: KGHSH and LQKENI. There are 13 residues in the CDR3.